Shown below are 29 T cell receptor beta chains from a single sample sequenced in a study of T cells in women clearing cervical HPV infection. Data came from immunoSEQ multiplex PCR; TCRdb stores just in-frame clones and leaves some out. The record lists 28,000 or so clones, of which the ten most abundant hold around 8.4%. Sample: blood buffy coat. The receptors shown here come from a woman aged 18 to 75 with a cervical HPV16 infection that either progressed to CIN3+ or cleared (not recorded which).

With respect to this clone: The missing CDR3 end, 3 residues past where the read stops, is filled in from the germline J gene. The gene calls are TRBV6-2 or TRBV6-3 and TRBJ2-6; D may be TRBD2 (5 bases). V lost 2 bases and J 0 bases, leaving 8 bases between the germline ends. From germline, CDR1 is MNHEY and CDR2 SVGEGT. This CDR3 has 16 residues. The chain's CDR3 is CASSYTGVSGANVLTF. CDR3 bases read: TGTGCCAGCAGTTACACCGGGGTCTCTGGGGCCAACGTC.

As regards this clone: The missing CDR3 end, 3 residues past where the read stops, is filled in from the germline J gene. The chain joins TRBV10-3 to TRBJ1-4; possible D gene TRBD1, 5 bases. The germline V gene encodes CDR1 ENHRY and CDR2 SYGVKD. CDR3 size: 13 residues. The CDR3 is CAIRNQGDSPLFF. Partial CDR3 DNA: TGTGCCATCAGAAACCAAGGGGATTCACCA.

Remarks on this clone: The sequence runs out 3 residues before the end of the CDR3; the remainder is reconstructed from the germline J gene. This sequence joins TRBV30 and TRBJ1-2; 7 nucleotides line up with TRBD1. The germline V gene has CDR1 GTSNPN and CDR2 SVGIG (reference sequence). This CDR3 has 15 amino acids. The CDR3 DNA, read in part, is TGTGCCTGGAGTGGTCAAAACAGGGGACCCTACGAC. Translating gives CAWSGQNRGPYD. The entire CDR3 protein is CAWSGQNRGPYDYTF.

A remark on this clone: Read data end 3 residues before the CDR3 end; the end is taken from the germline J gene. The chain employs TRBV6-2 or TRBV6-3 and TRBJ2-1; 13 nucleotides agree with TRBD2. This CDR3 region has 15 residues. V lost 4 bases, J lost 8 bases, and 5 bases stayed unmatched. Looked up from germline, CDR1 is MNHEY and CDR2 is SVGEGT. CDR3 region: CASSSWTSGGYEQFF. The CDR3 DNA, read in part, is TGTGCCAGCAGTTCCTGGACTAGCGGGGGCTATGAG.

Concerning this clone: The CDR3 is cut off 3 residues early in the read; its end comes from the germline J gene. The chain is built from TRBV7-2 and TRBJ2-3, with 8 nucleotides matching TRBD1. There are 13 residues in the CDR3. In germline, CDR1 is SGHTA, CDR2 FQGNSA. This CDR3 is CASSSDRVETQYF. The CDR3 DNA, read in part, is TGTGCCAGCAGCTCGGACAGGGTGGAGACG.

Turning to this clone: The missing CDR3 end, 3 residues past where the read stops, is filled in from the germline J gene. Other nucleotide sequences from this sample produce the same CDR3. This chain joins TRBV19 and TRBJ1-2; the match to TRBD1 covers 10 bases. This CDR3 is 14 amino acids long. CDR1 LNHDA and CDR2 SQIVND come from the germline V gene (reference sequence). CDR3 residues: CASSKRQGASGYTF. CDR3 bases read: TGTGCCAGTAGTAAAAGACAGGGGGCGAGCGGT.

A remark on this clone: The CDR3 end is not reached by the read, which stops 3 residues before it; the germline J gene fills it in. The gene calls are TRBV2 and TRBJ2-3, with 10 bases matching TRBD2. This CDR3 has 16 amino acids. The germline gives CDR1 SNHLY, CDR2 FYNNEI. CDR3 in amino acids: CASTSGLAGVVETQYF. The sequenced part of the CDR3 DNA is TGTGCCAGCACTAGTGGCCTAGCGGGAGTGGTAGAGACG.

Details on this clone: The CDR3 end lies 3 residues beyond the end of the read and is filled in from the germline J gene. V gene TRBV7-9 combines with J gene TRBJ1-2; 9 nucleotides line up with TRBD1. The germline V gene has CDR1 SEHNR and CDR2 FQNEAQ (reference sequence). There are 15 residues in the CDR3. CDR3 amino acids: CASSQATGGGYDYTF. The CDR3 bases that were read are TGTGCCAGCAGTCAAGCAACAGGGGGCGGCTACGAC.

Remarks on this clone: The missing CDR3 end, 3 residues past where the read stops, is filled in from the germline J gene. The genes are TRBV20-1 and TRBJ2-2; 7 nucleotides line up with TRBD2. V shed 6 bases, J shed 6 bases, and the junction held 10 bases outside the gene matches. Germline CDR1 and CDR2: DFQATT and SNEGSKA (reference sequence). This CDR3 contains 14 residues. The CDR3 DNA, read in part, is TGCAGTGCCCCTGGGGAGGGGAGGGCCGGGGAG. It is translated as CSAPGEGRAGE. In full, the CDR3 is CSAPGEGRAGELFF.

Comments on this clone: The read finishes 3 residues shy of the CDR3 end, and the germline J gene is used to complete it. The chain carries TRBV19 and TRBJ1-1; 7 bases map to TRBD1. V dropped 6 bases and J dropped 4; count of bases not matched to a gene: 8. The CDR3 contains 14 residues. CDR1 and CDR2 (germline): LNHDA, SQIVND (reference sequence). The part of the CDR3 DNA that was read is TGTGCCAGTAGGAACTCACAGGGGTTCACTGAA. Its translation: CASRNSQGFTE. The entire CDR3 sequence reads CASRNSQGFTEAFF. Complete variable domain (other parts from reference TRBV19 and TRBJ1-1): DGGITQSPKYLFRKEGQNVTLSCEQNLNHDAMYWYRQDPGQGLRLIYYSQIVNDFQKGDIAEGYSVSREKKESFPLTVTSAQKNPTAFYLCASRNSQGFTEAFFGQGTRLTVV.

Note on this clone: The read ends 3 residues shy of where the CDR3 ends; the end is completed using the germline J gene. The rearrangement joins TRBV6-1 to TRBJ1-4, with D perhaps matching TRBD1 (5 bases). The CDR3 runs to 16 residues. CDR1 and CDR2 (germline): MNHNS, SASEGT. Trimming pared 0 bases from V and 6 bases from J, leaving 14 bases between. Partial CDR3 DNA: TGTGCCAGCAGTGAAGCGTTAACAGGATCTCATGAAAAA. This sequence encodes CASSEALTGSHEK. The complete CDR3 sequence is CASSEALTGSHEKLFF.

To note about this clone: An end of the junction does not agree with germline; a read error may underlie this. The read falls 3 residues short of the CDR3 end, and the missing part is taken from the germline J gene. Other DNA sequences in this sample translate to the same CDR3. The J gene is TRBJ1-3, the V gene TRBV18, with TRBD1 matching over 9 bases. Germline CDR1 and CDR2: KGHSH and LQKENI. This CDR3 spans 16 amino acids. The sequenced part of the CDR3 DNA is TGTGCCAGCTCCCCTGGACAGGGGCCCTCTGGAAACACA. Translating it yields CASSPGQGPSGNT. The CDR3 in its entirety is CASSPGQGPSGNTIYF.

Details on this clone: The read ends 3 residues shy of where the CDR3 ends; the end is completed using the germline J gene. The chain recombines TRBV7-9 with TRBJ2-2; possible D gene TRBD2, 5 bases. From germline, CDR1 is SEHNR and CDR2 FQNEAQ (reference sequence). This CDR3 contains 15 residues. The CDR3 DNA, read in part, is TGTGCCAGCAGCATCGGAGGTCTAACTAATGAAAAG. This translates into CASSIGGLTNEK. In full, the CDR3 is CASSIGGLTNEKLFF.

With respect to this clone: Coverage ceases 3 residues before the CDR3 finishes, and the germline J gene fills in the end. This chain uses TRBV6-4 with TRBJ1-5; 8 bases agree with TRBD1. V was pared by 7 bases and J by 9 bases, with 11 bases of the junction left unmatched. This CDR3 spans 14 amino acids. Per germline, CDR1 MRHNA and CDR2 SNTAGT. Incomplete CDR3 DNA: TGTGCCAGCACCTACACGACAGGGGCTCGGCCC. Protein sequence: CASTYTTGARP. The entire CDR3 sequence reads CASTYTTGARPQHF.

Comment on this clone: The read terminates 3 residues ahead of where the CDR3 ends, so the germline J gene completes it. The chain carries TRBV18 and TRBJ2-2; weak D call: TRBD1 (6 bases). The CDR3 has 16 amino acids. In germline, CDR1 is KGHSH, CDR2 LQKENI. CDR3 bases read: TGTGCCAGCTCATACGGACAGCTTGCAACTAATGAAAAG. Translated: CASSYGQLATNEK. The full CDR3 is CASSYGQLATNEKLFF.

As concerns this clone: The sequence runs out 3 residues before the end of the CDR3; the remainder is reconstructed from the germline J gene. The chain couples TRBV10-3 to TRBJ2-1; 8 nucleotides match TRBD2. Germline V gene data show CDR1 as ENHRY and CDR2 as SYGVKD. The CDR3 is 16 residues long. Losses at the gene ends were 5 bases for V and 1 base for J; bases not matched to a gene: 7. The sequenced CDR3 bases are TGTGCCATCAGTCAAGCGGGAGTTGGGTCCTACAATGAG. Protein sequence: CAISQAGVGSYNE. From start to end, the CDR3 is CAISQAGVGSYNEQFF.

This clone is identified as medium-sized from frequency. The read ends 3 residues early relative to the CDR3; the germline J gene fills the gap. The genes are TRBV19 and TRBJ2-2; TRBD2 might be the D (7 bases). Trimming shortened V by 4 bases and J by 4 bases, and 13 bases separated the two germline ends. This CDR3 is built from 15 residues. The germline CDR1 and CDR2 sequences are LNHDA and SQIVND (reference sequence). Partial CDR3 DNA: TGTGCCAGTAGTACTCGGGGGGCCCGCACCGGGGAG. Translation gives CASSTRGARTGE. The complete CDR3 protein is CASSTRGARTGELFF.

Turning to this clone: The read ends 3 residues early relative to the CDR3; the germline J gene fills the gap. The chain carries TRBV4-2 and TRBJ2-7, with 7 bases identical to TRBD2. V was pared by 3 bases and J by 4 bases, with 9 bases of the junction left unmatched. Germline V gene lookup returns CDR1 LGHNA and CDR2 YNFKEQ. CDR3 length equals 15 residues. Incomplete CDR3 DNA: TGTGCCAGCAGCCAGAGCGACCGGGGGGATTACGAG. This encodes CASSQSDRGDYE. The complete CDR3 protein is CASSQSDRGDYEQYF.

Comment on this clone: The sequence runs out 3 residues before the end of the CDR3; the remainder is reconstructed from the germline J gene. The chain links TRBV19 to TRBJ1-5; a possible D gene is TRBD1 (5 bases). This CDR3 has 13 amino acids. Germline loops: CDR1 LNHDA, CDR2 SQIVND (reference sequence). Between the trimmed V and J ends, which lost 3 bases and 7 bases, there was a span of 10 bases. This CDR3 reads CASSMEGWQPQHF. Partial CDR3 DNA: TGTGCCAGTAGTATGGAGGGGTGGCAGCCC.

As to this clone: The CDR3 is cut off 3 residues early in the read; its end comes from the germline J gene. This rearrangement joins TRBV12-3 or TRBV12-4 to TRBJ2-3; D not resolved. Trimming cost V 5 bases and J 2 bases, with 11 bases left between them. This CDR3 contains 14 residues. CDR3 loop: CASSRVPPTDTQYF. Incomplete CDR3 DNA: TGTGCCAGCAGTCGGGTCCCCCCCACAGATACG.

Worth noting for this clone: The sequence runs out 3 residues before the end of the CDR3; the remainder is reconstructed from the germline J gene. The rearrangement links TRBV18 to TRBJ2-3; TRBD1 matches at 9 bases. The germline V gene has CDR1 KGHSH and CDR2 LQKENI. The CDR3 covers 13 residues. The sequenced CDR3 bases are TGTGCCAGCTCTCGGGACAGGGCTGAGACG. Amino acids: CASSRDRAET. The whole CDR3 is CASSRDRAETQYF.

Points on this clone: The CDR3 is cut off 3 residues early in the read; its end comes from the germline J gene. The chain uses TRBV2 and TRBJ2-3; no clear D gene. CDR1 and CDR2 (germline): SNHLY, FYNNEI. The CDR3 is 14 amino acids. CDR3 bases read: TGTGCCAGCAGTCGAACAGTGAACGGAGAGACG. Protein product: CASSRTVNGET. The complete CDR3 sequence is CASSRTVNGETQYF.

Remarks on this clone: The read gets to within 3 residues of the CDR3 end, and the germline J gene fills in the rest. The V and J genes are TRBV23-1 and TRBJ2-4; D is perhaps TRBD2 (6 bases). TRBV23-1 belongs to the ORF category, with a function that is uncertain. The CDR3 consists of 18 residues. CDR3 amino acids: CASSQNYGLRWPGDGQYF. The DNA read from the CDR3 is TGCGCCAGCAGTCAAAACTACGGACTGCGTTGGCCGGGGGATGGT.

Concerning this clone itself: The read terminates 3 residues ahead of where the CDR3 ends, so the germline J gene completes it. This chain uses TRBV6-2 or TRBV6-3 with TRBJ1-2, with D possibly TRBD1 on 6 matching bases. Germline V gene lookup returns CDR1 MNHEY and CDR2 SVGEGT. CDR3 size: 17 residues. The sequenced part of the CDR3 DNA is TGTGCCAGCAGTTATAATATTGGGACACGGGCCTCCTACGAC. Translation: CASSYNIGTRASYD. The entire CDR3 protein reads CASSYNIGTRASYDYTF.

Turning to this clone: The DNA ends 3 residues before the CDR3 does, and the rest of the CDR3 is filled in from the germline J gene. This chain uses TRBV7-9 with TRBJ1-2; 8 bases align to TRBD1. Germline loops: CDR1 SEHNR, CDR2 FQNEAQ (reference sequence). The CDR3 runs to 14 residues. This CDR3 reads CASSSGQGWGDYTF. The DNA read from the CDR3 is TGTGCCAGCAGCTCAGGACAGGGTTGGGGCGAC. The full variable domain, rest sourced from reference TRBV7-9 and TRBJ1-2, is DTGVSQNPRHKITKRGQNVTFRCDPISEHNRLYWYRQTLGQGPEFLTYFQNEAQLEKSRLLSDRFSAERPKGSFSTLEIQRTEQGDSAMYLCASSSGQGWGDYTFGSGTRLTVV.

As for this clone: The CDR3 extends 3 residues past the end of the read, so its final part is completed from the germline J gene. This sequence joins TRBV5-1 and TRBJ2-3; D gene unclear. CDR3 size: 15 residues. CDR1 and CDR2 from the germline V gene are SGHRS and YFSETQ. CDR3 amino acids: CASSLLGEGQETQYF. Partial CDR3 DNA: TGCGCCAGCAGCTTGTTGGGCGAAGGGCAAGAGACG.

For this clone: The read comes to an end 3 residues before the CDR3 does, leaving the germline J gene to fill in the end. Other nucleotide sequences in the sample specify the same CDR3. The chain has TRBV7-9 and TRBJ2-5; TRBD1 might be the D (6 bases). The germline CDR1 and CDR2 sequences are SEHNR and FQNEAQ (reference sequence). This CDR3 contains 13 residues. The V end was cut by 1 base, the J end by 5 bases, with 8 bases between. The sequenced CDR3 bases are TGTGCCAGCAGCTTAGACAGGGTGGAGACC. Its protein product is CASSLDRVET. In full, the CDR3 reads CASSLDRVETQYF.

In regard to this clone: The CDR3 end is not reached by the read, which stops 3 residues before it; the germline J gene fills it in. The J gene is TRBJ1-5, the V gene TRBV7-9; D remains ambiguous. In germline, CDR1 is SEHNR, CDR2 FQNEAQ (reference sequence). The V gene lost 2 bases and the J gene lost 3 bases, with 2 bases spanning the gap. The CDR3 is made up of 12 amino acids. Partial CDR3 DNA: TGTGCCAGCAGCTTATACAATCAGCCC. It specifies CASSLYNQP. The whole CDR3 sequence is CASSLYNQPQHF.

Notes on this clone: The DNA ends 3 residues before the CDR3 does, and the rest of the CDR3 is filled in from the germline J gene. This sequence joins TRBV27 and TRBJ1-1; TRBD1 is a possible D gene (6 bases). The germline CDR1 and CDR2 sequences are MNHEY and SMNVEV (reference sequence). The CDR3 is 13 residues long. Deletions cut 5 bases from V and 4 bases from J, with 11 bases between. The CDR3: CASSPTGTTEAFF. The CDR3 bases that were read are TGTGCCAGCAGTCCTACAGGGACCACTGAA.